The 2 T cell receptor beta chains below were found in one sample sequenced in a study of shared clonotypes between healthy human individuals. Naive-designated CD8 cells lacked CD45RO, were positively enriched for CCR7, and omitted terminally differentiated effector memory CD45RA+ cells. Measured with immunoSEQ multiplex PCR; TCRdb has only the in-frame clones, and not every one. The repertoire includes about 2.2 million clones, 93% of them detected once, and around 1.8% sits in the top ten. Sequencing was performed on naive CD8+ T cells from PBMCs. These receptors all stem from a man aged 18 to 30 in good health. Some clones in this sample may be carry-over from other donors' samples.

With respect to this clone: The same CDR3 arises from other DNA sequences in this sample as well. The chain employs TRBV27 and TRBJ2-2, with D tentatively TRBD1 or TRBD2 (5 bases each). The V gene lost 0 bases and the J gene lost 5 bases, with 13 bases spanning the gap. The germline CDR1 and CDR2 sequences are MNHEY and SMNVEV (reference sequence). There are 16 residues in the CDR3. CDR3: CASSLSPGAGTGELFF. As DNA, the CDR3 is TGTGCCAGCAGTTTATCACCCGGGGCTGGGACCGGGGAGCTGTTTTTT.

This chain joins TRBV27 and TRBJ1-4; D is uncertain. V gave up 4 bases and J gave up 7 bases, with 13 bases separating them. Germline V CDR1 and CDR2: MNHEY, SMNVEV (reference sequence). The CDR3 extends over 14 amino acids. CDR3 DNA: TGTGCCAGCAGTTCGCCTTCCCGATCTGAAAAACTGTTTTTT. It specifies CASSSPSRSEKLFF.